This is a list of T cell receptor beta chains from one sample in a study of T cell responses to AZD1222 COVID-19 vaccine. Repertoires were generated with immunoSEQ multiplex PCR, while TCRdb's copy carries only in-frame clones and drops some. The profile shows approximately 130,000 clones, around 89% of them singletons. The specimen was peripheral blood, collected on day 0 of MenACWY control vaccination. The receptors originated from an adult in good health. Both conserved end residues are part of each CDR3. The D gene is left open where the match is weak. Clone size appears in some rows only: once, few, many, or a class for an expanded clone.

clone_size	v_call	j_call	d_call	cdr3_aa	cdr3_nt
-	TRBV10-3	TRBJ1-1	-	CAITRTENTEAFF	TGTGCCATCACTAGGACAGAGAACACTGAAGCTTTCTTT
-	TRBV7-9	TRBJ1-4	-	CASSPYLGVTEKLFF	TGTGCCAGCAGCCCCTATCTGGGAGTGACGGAAAAACTGTTTTTT
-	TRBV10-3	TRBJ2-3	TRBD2	CAISDLLAGGTRSTDTQYF	TGTGCCATCAGTGACTTACTAGCGGGAGGGACCCGGAGCACAGATACGCAGTATTTT
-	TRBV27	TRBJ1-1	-	CASSLKNPRDSEAFF	TGTGCCAGCAGTTTAAAGAATCCCCGAGACTCTGAAGCTTTCTTT
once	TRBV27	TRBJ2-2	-	CASSLFDRVTSPINTGELFF	TGTGCCAGCAGTTTATTTGACAGGGTGACTAGCCCGATCAACACCGGGGAGCTGTTTTTT
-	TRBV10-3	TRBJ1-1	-	CAISGMTTQGSTEAFF	TGTGCCATCAGTGGTATGACAACACAGGGAAGTACTGAAGCTTTCTTT
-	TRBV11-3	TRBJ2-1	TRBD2	CASSSGGYNEQFF	TGTGCCAGCAGCTCGGGAGGGTACAATGAGCAGTTCTTC
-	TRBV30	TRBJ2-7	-	CAFKKIGEQYF	TGTGCTTTCAAAAAAATCGGCGAGCAGTACTTC
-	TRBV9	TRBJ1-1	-	CASSVETGTEAFF	TGTGCCAGCAGCGTAGAGACGGGGACCGAAGCTTTCTTT
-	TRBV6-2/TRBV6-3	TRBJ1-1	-	CASSHSRTEAFF	TGTGCCAGCAGTCATAGTCGCACTGAAGCTTTCTTT
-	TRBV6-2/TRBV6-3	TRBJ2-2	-	CASSYSTRESTGELFF	TGTGCCAGCAGTTACTCGACGAGGGAGAGCACCGGGGAGCTGTTTTTT
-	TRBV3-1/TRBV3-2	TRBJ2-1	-	CASSQKLGSQSYNEQFF	TGTGCCAGCAGCCAAAAACTCGGGAGTCAATCCTACAATGAGCAGTTCTTC
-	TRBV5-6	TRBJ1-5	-	CASSLNRVGQPQHF	TGTGCCAGCAGCCTTAACAGGGTCGGTCAGCCCCAGCATTTT
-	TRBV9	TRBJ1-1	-	CASSALTGNTEAFF	TGTGCCAGCAGCGCTTTAACAGGGAACACTGAAGCTTTCTTT
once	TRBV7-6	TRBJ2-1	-	CASSLASRQAYNEQFF	TGTGCCAGCAGCTTAGCAAGCCGACAGGCCTACAATGAGCAGTTCTTC
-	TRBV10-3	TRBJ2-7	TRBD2	CAISEERTGGEQYF	TGTGCCATCAGTGAGGAGCGAACGGGAGGCGAGCAGTACTTC
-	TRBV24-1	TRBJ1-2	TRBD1	CATSDPGTGGGYTF	TGTGCCACCAGTGATCCCGGGACAGGGGGCGGCTACACCTTC
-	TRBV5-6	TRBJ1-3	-	CASSLLTGSGNTIYF	TGTGCCAGCAGCTTGCTGACCGGCTCTGGAAACACCATATATTTT
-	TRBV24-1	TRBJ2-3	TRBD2	CATSEAGGVDTQYF	TGTGCCACCAGTGAAGCGGGAGGGGTAGATACGCAGTATTTT
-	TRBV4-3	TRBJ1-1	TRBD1	CASTGGQGVTEAFF	TGCGCCAGCACAGGAGGACAGGGGGTCACTGAAGCTTTCTTT
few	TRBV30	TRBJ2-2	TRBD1	CAWRLTTGGSGELFF	TGTGCCTGGAGGTTAACGACAGGGGGCTCCGGGGAGCTGTTTTTT
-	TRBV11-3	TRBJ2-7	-	CASSLELEGISYEQYF	TGTGCCAGCAGCTTAGAGTTGGAGGGGATCTCCTACGAGCAGTACTTC
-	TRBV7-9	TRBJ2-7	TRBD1	CASSKSGTGNYEQYF	TGTGCCAGCAGCAAATCCGGGACAGGAAACTACGAGCAGTACTTC
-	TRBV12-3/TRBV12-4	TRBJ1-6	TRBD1	CASSGTVDSPLHF	TGTGCCAGCAGCGGGACAGTGGATTCACCCCTCCACTTT
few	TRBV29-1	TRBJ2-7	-	CSVSGSYEQYF	TGCAGCGTTTCAGGGTCCTACGAGCAGTACTTC
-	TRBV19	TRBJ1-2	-	CASSPKTFTDYGYTF	TGTGCCAGTAGTCCCAAGACTTTTACCGACTATGGCTACACCTTC
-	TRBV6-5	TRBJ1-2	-	CASSRSKSDGYTF	TGTGCCAGCAGTAGGTCTAAGAGCGATGGCTACACCTTC
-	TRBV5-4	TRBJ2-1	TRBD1	CASSFDRGQDNEQFF	TGTGCCAGCAGCTTCGACAGGGGACAGGACAATGAGCAGTTCTTC
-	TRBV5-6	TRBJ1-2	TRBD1	CASSKARQGLFYGYTF	TGTGCCAGCAGCAAAGCCAGACAGGGGCTTTTCTATGGCTACACCTTC
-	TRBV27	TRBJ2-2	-	CASSPPRNTGELFF	TGTGCCAGCAGTCCACCCCGAAACACCGGGGAGCTGTTTTTT
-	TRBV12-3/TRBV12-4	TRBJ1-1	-	CASSSPLGREAFF	TGTGCCAGCAGTTCCCCCCTCGGGAGGGAAGCTTTCTTT